The clone carrying this T cell receptor beta chain was observed many times. Its cognate antigen is unknown. This entry comes from a study of CD8 T cells in ankylosing spondylitis. Overall study findings and caveats: The study identified a TCR beta motif of seven or eight highly homologous variants that appeared characteristic of ankylosing spondylitis blood. Enrichment of disease-linked clones was reportedly significant in matched ankylosing spondylitis synovial fluid.

Making the TCR beta libraries involved quantitative 5'-RACE with molecular barcodes. One entry per CDR3 protein results from TCRdb running MiXCR on the 5' RACE reads. The sample holds about 500,000 distinct CDR3 sequences, over 9.5% seen once. CDR1 and CDR2 (germline): ENHRY, SYGVKD. Trimming left V 8 bases short and J 3 bases short, with 10 bases between. The CDR3 has 13 amino acids. The TCR sequence derives from a male donor with ankylosing spondylitis. Sequencing was carried out using blood, either unsorted or a sorted T cell fraction (not recorded which). The chain recombines TRBV10-3 with TRBJ2-2; D not resolved. The CDR3 protein is CAIGLWDTGELFF. The CDR3, as DNA: TGTGCCATCGGTCTGTGGGACACCGGGGAGCTGTTTTTT.